According to its frequency, the clone carrying this TCR beta chain is medium-sized. The antigen is not known. The sample is drawn from a study of T cell clusters in autoimmune cytopenias. For the study at large: Per sample, median TRB depth was about 51,000 reads, yielding a median roughly 2,000 distinct clonotypes.

Approximately 40,000 genome equivalents of blood DNA were amplified for TRB. TRB rearrangements were amplified by touch-down multiplex PCR with mixed TRB-A/B primers. No DNA is given; TCRdb re-called the multiplex PCR reads and lists each CDR3 protein once. Its clone listing holds 6,000 to 9,000 distinct CDR3 sequences. The length of the CDR3 is 16 residues. Germline CDR1 reads LNHDA; CDR2 reads SQIVND (reference sequence). Study-wide findings and caveats: The T cell clusters were defined only in silico, without experimental functional validation.

The same specimen was also included in a second study, on T cell repertoires in aging, cancer and after chemotherapy. From that study: Loss of evenness, beyond lost richness, contributed to age-related TCR diversity decline in cancer patients.

The sequenced material came from peripheral blood. The sequence came from a human donor in good health. This chain joins TRBV19 and TRBJ2-1; TCRdb's D call of TRBD2 is untestable without DNA. CDR3 sequence reads: CASSTPPGRWGNEQFF.